This TCR beta chain was captured in a study of cytomegalovirus exposure and HLA in healthy donors. Of note for this clone: Its cognate antigen is unknown.

Notes on the study in general: In a later analysis, DRB1 alleles had the most associated TCRs; HLA-C alleles the fewest.

Vbeta (60) and Jbeta (13) primers were used in the PCR. Libraries were prepared by immunoSEQ multiplex PCR; TCRdb keeps only in-frame clonotypes and omits some of them. This repertoire includes roughly 74,000 clones. Germline V gene sequence: CDR1 SGHVS, CDR2 FNYEAQ. The CDR3 is 14 residues long. V shed 5 bases and J shed 5 bases, with 13 bases lying between them. The chain couples TRBV7-6 to TRBJ1-5; a weak D match, TRBD1 (5 bases). This clonotype originated in a female donor in good health and CMV-seropositive. The specimen sequenced was PBMCs. In DNA, the CDR3 is TGTGCCAGCAGCCCCGGATCGGGGGATCAGCCCCAGCATTTT. This gives the protein CASSPGSGDQPQHF.